These 5 T cell receptor beta chains were all obtained from the same sample, sequenced in a study of cytomegalovirus exposure and HLA in healthy donors. PCR used 60 Vbeta primers and 13 Jbeta primers. Sequencing was performed with immunoSEQ multiplex PCR; in TCRdb, only in-frame clones are kept and a portion is missing. The table lists roughly 200,000 clones, approximately 86% of them singletons. The sample taken for sequencing was PBMCs. The receptor source for this set is a young woman in good health and CMV-seronegative.

A word on this clone: Other DNA sequences in the sample encode the same CDR3. The chain recombines TRBV4-1 with TRBJ2-2; TRBD1 matches 7 bases. CDR3 length: 15 amino acids. The V gene end was trimmed by 4 bases and the J gene end by 2 bases; junction bases not matched to a gene: 4. Germline V gene sequence: CDR1 MGHRA, CDR2 YSYEKL. CDR3 nucleotide sequence: TGCGCCAGCAGCCGGGGGACAGTCAACACCGGGGAGCTGTTTTTT. Amino acid sequence: CASSRGTVNTGELFF.

The chain has TRBV5-1 and TRBJ1-2; 8 bases align to TRBD1. Germline V lookup: CDR1 SGHRS, CDR2 YFSETQ. CDR3 length: 14 amino acids. J gave up 3 bases and V 3 bases, and 4 bases lay outside the gene matches. Here the CDR3 DNA reads TGCGCCAGCAGCTCAGGGGGCGACCACTATGGCTACACCTTC. It translates to CASSSGGDHYGYTF.

The chain carries TRBV6-1 and TRBJ2-1, with D hard to call. Germline V gene sequence: CDR1 MNHNS, CDR2 SASEGT. The V end was cut by 6 bases, the J end by 0 bases, with 12 bases between. The CDR3 runs to 15 residues. CDR3 region: CASSQRTSSYNEQFF. In nucleotides, the CDR3 is TGTGCCAGCAGCCAGCGAACGAGCTCCTACAATGAGCAGTTCTTC.

The chain uses TRBV5-1 and TRBJ2-7, with TRBD1 matching 7 bases. The CDR3 contains 15 residues. The V segment lost 0 bases and the J segment 4 bases; nucleotides outside the gene matches: 7. Germline loops: CDR1 SGHRS, CDR2 YFSETQ. CDR3 bases: TGCGCCAGCAGCTTGGCGGCAGGGGGTACGTACGAGCAGTACTTC. It translates to CASSLAAGGTYEQYF.

This chain joins TRBV5-6 and TRBJ2-1, with D unresolved. Trimming shortened V by 3 bases and J by 5 bases, and 6 bases separated the two germline ends. CDR1 is SGHDT and CDR2 is YYEEEE in the germline V gene. CDR3 size: 12 residues. The CDR3 sequence is CASSSLNNEQFF. The CDR3 bases are TGTGCCAGCAGCTCTTTAAACAATGAGCAGTTCTTC.